One and the same sample provided the 26 T cell receptor beta chains below, sequenced in a study of blood T cell repertoires in COVID-19. Assay: immunoSEQ multiplex PCR; the TCRdb copy retains only in-frame clones and omits some. The sample lists some 60,000 clones, roughly 80% occurring once. Sequenced sample: peripheral blood. The receptors stem from a woman between 45 and 60 years old with active or convalescent COVID-19.

There are many counts of this clone. The chain uses TRBV28 and TRBJ2-1, with TRBD2 matching over 7 bases. The V gene's germline CDR1 is MDHEN and CDR2 SYDVKM. V lost 6 bases to trimming and J lost 5 bases; unmatched junction nucleotides: 16. The CDR3 contains 17 residues. Here the CDR3 DNA reads TGTGCCAGCAGCCCCCGCGGTGCGGGAGCCGCCCACAATGAGCAGTTCTTC. Amino acid sequence: CASSPRGAGAAHNEQFF.

The rearrangement uses TRBV24-1 and TRBJ1-2; 7 nucleotides agree with TRBD1. CDR1 and CDR2 from the germline V gene are KGHDR and SFDVKD. The CDR3 is made up of 14 amino acids. After removal of 3 bases from V and 3 bases from J, the junction contained 3 bases not matched to a gene. The CDR3 protein is CATSDMGQHYGYTF. The CDR3, as DNA: TGTGCCACCAGTGATATGGGACAGCACTATGGCTACACCTTC.

J is TRBJ2-1 and V is TRBV2; 13 bases fit TRBD2. The germline V gene encodes CDR1 SNHLY and CDR2 FYNNEI. The CDR3 sequence is 14 residues long. The V segment lost 9 bases and the J segment 4 bases; nucleotides outside the gene matches: 3. The CDR3 DNA sequence: TGTGCCAGTAGGGGACTAGCGGGATACAATGAGCAGTTCTTC. Protein product: CASRGLAGYNEQFF.

The chain is built from TRBV12-3 or TRBV12-4 and TRBJ1-2, with 7 bases aligning to TRBD1. J gave up 6 bases and V 5 bases, and 6 bases lay outside the gene matches. The CDR3 has 13 residues. In DNA, the CDR3 is TGTGCCAGCAGTCCGAGGGACAGCGATGGCTACACCTTC. Protein: CASSPRDSDGYTF.

Only a few counts were recorded for this clone. The chain is built from TRBV19 and TRBJ2-5; 9 nucleotides match TRBD1. The CDR3 spans 14 residues. Germline CDR1 reads LNHDA; CDR2 reads SQIVND (reference sequence). Trimming removed 5 bases from V and 9 bases from J; junction bases left unmatched: 10. The CDR3 coding sequence is TGTGCCAGTAGTCGGACAGGGGTCGACCCGGCCCAGTACTTC. This codes for CASSRTGVDPAQYF.

The chain links TRBV5-1 to TRBJ2-6; no definite D call. The CDR3 has 15 residues. V was cut by 0 bases and J by 1 base, with 5 bases left in between. Germline V lookup: CDR1 SGHRS, CDR2 YFSETQ. The CDR3 here is CASSLGVSGANVLTF. CDR3 coding DNA: TGCGCCAGCAGCTTGGGTGTATCTGGGGCCAACGTCCTGACTTTC.

This clone was recorded a few times. V is TRBV7-2 and J is TRBJ2-4; 12 nucleotides align to TRBD2. The CDR3 has 18 amino acids. Germline CDR1 and CDR2: SGHTA and FQGNSA. Trimming took 3 bases from V and 0 from J; bases not matched to a gene: 6. The chain's CDR3 is CASSFGLAGSLAKNIQYF. The CDR3 DNA reads as TGTGCCAGCAGCTTCGGACTAGCGGGAAGCCTAGCCAAAAACATTCAGTACTTC. Complete variable domain (other parts from reference TRBV7-2 and TRBJ2-4): GAGVSQSPSNKVTEKGKDVELRCDPISGHTALYWYRQSLGQGLEFLIYFQGNSAPDKSGLPSDRFSAERTGGSVSTLTIQRTQQEDSAVYLCASSFGLAGSLAKNIQYFGAGTRLSVL.

This clone has at least ten counts. CDR3 loop: CASSLLGANTEAFF. The DNA of the CDR3 is TGCGCCAGCAGCTTGTTAGGGGCCAACACTGAAGCTTTCTTT. This sequence joins TRBV5-1 and TRBJ1-1; TRBD1 might be the D (5 bases). The germline V and J ends were trimmed by 1 base and 2 bases, with 9 bases remaining between them. This CDR3 contains 14 residues. The germline V gene encodes CDR1 SGHRS and CDR2 YFSETQ.

Worth noting for this clone: This specimen includes other DNA sequences encoding the same CDR3. The chain recombines TRBV10-3 with TRBJ2-3, with 11 positions matching TRBD2. The CDR3 contains 17 residues. Germline trimming cut 0 bases from V and 3 bases from J; bases unmatched to any gene: 5. Germline V gives CDR1 ENHRY, CDR2 SYGVKD. The CDR3 bases are TGTGCCATCAGTGAGTCGCGTAGCGGGAGGGTTACAGATACGCAGTATTTT. This encodes CAISESRSGRVTDTQYF.

The chain links TRBV5-4 to TRBJ2-1; 10 bases match TRBD2. The CDR3 extends over 15 amino acids. From germline, CDR1 is SGHNT and CDR2 YYREEE (reference sequence). Trimming at V came to 1 base and at J to 4 bases, leaving 2 bases not matched to a gene. The CDR3, as DNA: TGTGCCAGCAGCTTGACTAGCGGGATTTACAATGAGCAGTTCTTC. Encoded protein: CASSLTSGIYNEQFF.

The count of this clone is one. The rearrangement uses TRBV7-8 and TRBJ1-4, with 9 bases aligning to TRBD1. V was clipped by 1 base and J by 0 bases; unmatched bases: 9. Germline values: CDR1 SGHVS, CDR2 FQNEAQ. CDR3 length: 19 amino acids. The CDR3: CASSLDRDRAPATNEKLFF. The CDR3 coding sequence is TGTGCCAGCAGCTTAGACCGGGACAGGGCACCCGCAACTAATGAAAAACTGTTTTTT.

This clone was seen only a few times. The CDR3 DNA reads as TGCGCCAGCAGCCCCTTATCGTACCAAGAGACCCAGTACTTC. Translated: CASSPLSYQETQYF. The V call is TRBV5-1, the J call TRBJ2-5; D not certain. CDR1 and CDR2 (germline): SGHRS, YFSETQ. The length of the CDR3 is 14 residues. V was pared by 4 bases and J by 0 bases, with 10 bases between.

The chain joins TRBV7-2 to TRBJ1-4; TRBD1 is a possible D gene (5 bases). CDR3 size: 14 residues. CDR1 SGHTA and CDR2 FQGNSA come from the germline V gene. Trimming removed 1 base at V and 3 bases at J, with 6 bases between. The CDR3 loop reads CASSLGGPNEKLFF. The CDR3 DNA reads as TGTGCCAGCAGCTTAGGGGGCCCTAATGAAAAACTGTTTTTT.

This clone was picked up one time. This chain uses TRBV27 with TRBJ2-5; D is ambiguous. The germline V gene encodes CDR1 MNHEY and CDR2 SMNVEV (reference sequence). The CDR3 has 13 residues. V was clipped by 3 bases and J by 7 bases, with 12 bases between them. The CDR3 sequence is CASSFLQTGTQYF. CDR3 bases: TGTGCCAGCAGTTTTCTCCAGACGGGGACCCAGTACTTC.

The table lists this clone with a few counts. The rearrangement joins TRBV4-2 to TRBJ2-7, with TRBD2 as a possible D gene (6 bases). Trimming cost V 0 bases and J 3 bases, with 12 bases left between them. The CDR3 extends over 15 amino acids. CDR1 and CDR2 from the germline V gene are LGHNA and YNFKEQ. The CDR3 is CASSQESSGFYEQYF. Here the CDR3 DNA reads TGTGCCAGCAGCCAAGAGAGCAGCGGGTTCTACGAGCAGTACTTC.

J is TRBJ1-6 and V is TRBV19, with D unresolved. V shed 6 bases and J shed 10 bases, with 16 bases lying between them. Germline CDR1 reads LNHDA; CDR2 reads SQIVND (reference sequence). The CDR3 is made up of 14 amino acids. The CDR3, as DNA: TGTGCCAGTAGGTCCGGGTTGATCGGATCACCCCTCCACTTT. Residues: CASRSGLIGSPLHF.

V is TRBV7-9 and J is TRBJ2-3, with TRBD2 matching over 10 bases. V shed 5 bases, J shed 6 bases, and the junction held 2 bases outside the gene matches. The V gene's germline CDR1 is SEHNR and CDR2 FQNEAQ (reference sequence). This CDR3 has 13 amino acids. This chain's CDR3 is CASSTGLADTQYF. Written as DNA, the CDR3 is TGTGCCAGCAGCACGGGACTAGCGGATACGCAGTATTTT.

The sample holds a few counts of this clone. The gene calls are TRBV29-1 and TRBJ1-5, with 8 bases identical to TRBD1. Losses at the gene ends were 4 bases for V and 3 bases for J; bases not matched to a gene: 5. This CDR3 has 14 amino acids. Looked up from germline, CDR1 is SQVTM and CDR2 is ANQGSEA. The CDR3 is CSVGAGGHNQPQHF. In nucleotides, the CDR3 is TGCAGCGTTGGGGCAGGGGGCCACAATCAGCCCCAGCATTTT.

V is TRBV4-1 and J is TRBJ1-5; D uncertain. Germline V CDR1 and CDR2: MGHRA, YSYEKL. This CDR3 spans 14 amino acids. The ends were cut back, 4 bases at V and 1 base at J, with 8 bases in the middle. DNA of the CDR3: TGCGCCAGCAGCCCGACCGGGAGCAATCAGCCCCAGCATTTT. Protein product: CASSPTGSNQPQHF.

This chain joins TRBV29-1 and TRBJ1-1, with D possibly matching TRBD1 (6 bases). Germline V gene data show CDR1 as SQVTM and CDR2 as ANQGSEA. This CDR3 has 13 residues. Trimming shortened V by 1 base and J by 7 bases, and 13 bases separated the two germline ends. CDR3 sequence reads: CSVEGGGQYEAFF. In nucleotides, the CDR3 is TGCAGCGTTGAAGGTGGGGGCCAATATGAAGCTTTCTTT. Variable domain in full (rest from reference TRBV29-1 and TRBJ1-1): SAVISQKPSRDICQRGTSLTIQCQVDSQVTMMFWYRQQPGQSLTLIATANQGSEATYESGFVIDKFPISRPNLTFSTLTVSNMSPEDSSIYLCSVEGGGQYEAFFGQGTRLTVV.

The chain uses TRBV28 and TRBJ1-1, with D maybe TRBD1 (5 bases). V shed 4 bases and J shed 1 base, with 16 bases lying between them. This CDR3 comprises 16 residues. The germline V gene has CDR1 MDHEN and CDR2 SYDVKM. The CDR3 reads CASSSQPPGQNTEAFF. CDR3 bases: TGTGCCAGCAGTTCCCAACCTCCAGGGCAGAACACTGAAGCTTTCTTT.

This clone was found a few times. V usage is TRBV9 and J usage is TRBJ2-5; maybe TRBD1 (5 bases). The germline V gene encodes CDR1 SGDLS and CDR2 YYNGEE. The V and J ends lost 0 bases and 4 bases respectively, with 10 bases between them. There are 14 residues in the CDR3. The CDR3 nucleotides read TGTGCCAGCAGCGTAGAGGCAGGGCGAGAGACCCAGTACTTC. Translation gives CASSVEAGRETQYF.

The chain recombines TRBV5-1 with TRBJ2-1; 8 nucleotides match TRBD2. The V gene's germline CDR1 is SGHRS and CDR2 YFSETQ. The CDR3 is 15 amino acids. Germline trimming cut 6 bases from V and 8 bases from J; bases unmatched to any gene: 13. CDR3 DNA sequence: TGCGCCAGCACCCTAGGACGGGAGGGAATCTATGAGCAGTTCTTC. Translated, it gives CASTLGREGIYEQFF.

The rearrangement links TRBV28 to TRBJ1-6; D call uncertain. The V gene lost 7 bases and the J gene lost 0 bases, with 13 bases spanning the gap. The CDR3 contains 16 residues. The germline CDR1 and CDR2 sequences are MDHEN and SYDVKM. Written as DNA, the CDR3 is TGTGCCAGCAATATAGGTTGGAGCTCCTATAATTCACCCCTCCACTTT. Amino acid sequence: CASNIGWSSYNSPLHF.

This clone was seen a few times. The chain combines TRBV7-9 with TRBJ1-5; tentatively, D is TRBD1 (6 bases). The germline V gene encodes CDR1 SEHNR and CDR2 FQNEAQ (reference sequence). V dropped 4 bases and J dropped 6 bases, with 22 bases sitting between them. The CDR3 totals 17 residues. CDR3 in DNA: TGTGCCAGCAGCTCCCCCCCCGCGCGGACAGAACGTCAGCCCCAGCATTTT. It codes for CASSSPPARTERQPQHF.

In its sample, this clone was seen many times. The CDR3 loop is CASSFWTSGNTGELFF. In DNA form, the CDR3 reads TGTGCCAGCAGCTTCTGGACTAGCGGGAACACCGGGGAGCTGTTTTTT. This chain links TRBV5-6 with TRBJ2-2; 10 bases are a match to TRBD2. The length of the CDR3 is 16 residues. CDR1 and CDR2 (germline): SGHDT, YYEEEE. Unmatched junction bases numbered 2, after V lost 2 bases and J lost 1 base.